The sequence of this T cell receptor (beta chain) was determined in a study of metastatic and nonmetastatic thyroid tumors. Study information: Repertoires were compared across blood and tumor or nodule tissue from malignant and benign thyroid patients.

Whole-study results and caveats: Malignant tumors reportedly showed significantly higher TCR beta diversity than benign nodules in both blood and tumor.

This CDR3 is built from 16 residues. Trimming pared 3 bases from V and 0 bases from J, leaving 12 bases between. In germline, CDR1 is DFQATT, CDR2 SNEGSKA (reference sequence). All patients reached thyroid surgery having received no treatment beforehand. This clone was counted at least ten times. Its target is unknown. In the original analysis: Building a distant-metastasis classifier for papillary thyroid cancer drew on CDR3 differences across clinicopathological groups. TCRdb reprocessed the PCR reads using MiXCR. For this entry, the V and J calls and clone size follow TCRdb and not the study's own pipeline. This sample has roughly 13,000 clones, with 20% to 30% found just once.

The sample comprised tumor tissue. This rearrangement joins TRBV20-1 to TRBJ2-6; D uncertain. This clonotype originated in a female donor with papillary thyroid cancer or a benign thyroid nodule (not recorded which). Some clones in this sample may be carry-over from other donors' samples. DNA for the CDR3: TGCAGTGCTAGTGGCCAGTTCCACTCTGGGGCCAACGTCCTGACTTTC. This translates into CSASGQFHSGANVLTF.